These T cell receptor beta chains were read from a single sample in a study of T cells in Graves' hyperthyroidism and ophthalmopathy. Using its own MiXCR run on the multiplex PCR reads, TCRdb lists one record per CDR3 protein. The repertoire has 600,000 to 900,000 distinct CDR3 sequences, around 17% of them found once; the top ten carry around 8.1%. Input material: blood. The receptor set was obtained from a young man with Graves' hyperthyroidism. CDR3s include the opening cysteine and the closing phenylalanine or tryptophan. The D gene is left open where the match is weak. Clone size is stated in some rows and not others, as once, few, many or a class when expanded.

>TRBD1|TRBV19|few|TRBJ1-4
CASTTEGQGRQEKLFF
TGTGCCAGTACCACCGAAGGACAGGGGCGCCAAGAAAAACTGTTTTTT
>TRBD1|TRBV6-1|few|TRBJ1-6
CASAAKGGQGISPLHF
TGTGCCAGCGCAGCAAAGGGGGGACAGGGTATTTCACCCCTCCACTTT
>TRBD2|TRBV14|few|TRBJ2-7
CASTPSGWGHEQYF
TGTGCCAGCACGCCTAGCGGGTGGGGCCACGAGCAGTACTTC
>-|TRBV30|many|TRBJ2-2
CAWRHRTNTGELFF
TGTGCCTGGAGACACCGCACGAACACCGGGGAGCTGTTTTTT
>-|TRBV4-1|few|TRBJ2-5
CASSQALGMGQETQYF
TGCGCCAGCAGCCAAGCCTTGGGGATGGGGCAAGAGACCCAGTACTTC
>-|TRBV29-1|many|TRBJ2-1
CSVKLVGDQSSYNEQFF
TGCAGCGTCAAACTAGTTGGGGACCAAAGCTCCTACAATGAGCAGTTCTTC
>TRBD2|TRBV14|many|TRBJ2-1
CATSSGRRNEQFF
TGTGCCACATCTAGCGGGAGGCGGAATGAGCAGTTCTTC
>-|TRBV18|few|TRBJ2-7
CASSQPGTSYEQYF
TGTGCCAGCTCCCAGCCGGGGACCTCCTACGAGCAGTACTTC
>-|TRBV7-9|few|TRBJ2-1
CASSLRGAEQDEQFF
TGTGCCAGCAGCCTCAGGGGGGCGGAACAGGATGAGCAGTTCTTC
>TRBD2|TRBV13|-|TRBJ2-3
CASSATSPDTQYF
TGTGCCAGCAGCGCGACTAGCCCAGATACGCAGTATTTT
>-|TRBV28|many|TRBJ2-1
CASSLFGGASYNEQFF
TGTGCCAGCAGTTTATTTGGCGGGGCCTCCTACAATGAGCAGTTCTTC
>-|TRBV6-1|many|TRBJ2-7
CASSDTGEVSYEQYF
TGTGCCAGCAGTGATACGGGGGAGGTCTCCTACGAGCAGTACTTC
>-|TRBV5-5|many|TRBJ2-5
CASSLELAEPYQETQYF
TGTGCCAGCAGCTTGGAGTTAGCGGAACCGTACCAAGAGACCCAGTACTTC
>-|TRBV27|many|TRBJ1-1
CASSLAGVNTEAFF
TGTGCCAGCAGTTTGGCGGGGGTGAACACTGAAGCTTTCTTT
>-|TRBV11-2|few|TRBJ2-5
CASSLGLMETQYF
TGTGCCAGCAGCCTAGGACTAATGGAGACCCAGTACTTC
>-|TRBV18|-|TRBJ2-5
CASSPPSTSKETQYF
TGTGCCAGCTCACCACCGTCGACTTCGAAAGAGACCCAGTACTTC
>TRBD2|TRBV20-1|-|TRBJ2-1
CSARDPSGDSYNEQFF
TGCAGTGCTAGAGATCCTAGCGGGGATTCCTACAATGAGCAGTTCTTC
>TRBD2|TRBV20-1|-|TRBJ2-1
CSARESSLAGRYEQFF
TGCAGTGCTAGAGAGTCGAGTCTAGCGGGACGCTATGAGCAGTTCTTC
>-|TRBV10-1|few|TRBJ2-1
CASSERLSYNEQFF
TGCGCCAGCAGTGAGCGGCTGTCCTACAATGAGCAGTTCTTC
>TRBD1|TRBV20-1|-|TRBJ2-2
CSARDASDRENTGELFF
TGCAGTGCTAGAGACGCCTCGGACAGGGAGAACACCGGGGAGCTGTTTTTT
>-|TRBV13|-|TRBJ2-7
CASSLSLDPSYEQYF
TGTGCCAGCAGCTTGAGTTTGGACCCCTCATACGAGCAGTACTTC
>-|TRBV5-6|-|TRBJ2-7
CASSGVGFNEQYF
TGTGCCAGCTCGGGGGTGGGTTTCAACGAGCAGTACTTC
>TRBD2|TRBV4-1|-|TRBJ2-2
CASSHPGGAGGLNTGELFF
TGCGCCAGCAGCCACCCCGGAGGAGCGGGAGGGCTGAACACCGGGGAGCTGTTTTTT
>-|TRBV20-1|many|TRBJ2-1
CSARLVSYNEQFF
TGCAGTGCTAGGCTAGTTAGCTACAATGAGCAGTTCTTC
>-|TRBV29-1|many|TRBJ2-5
CSVEDLGETQYF
TGCAGCGTTGAAGATCTGGGAGAGACCCAGTACTTC
>-|TRBV5-8|-|TRBJ2-1
CASRSGAQAYNEQFF
TGTGCCAGCAGATCAGGGGCTCAGGCCTACAATGAGCAGTTCTTC
>TRBD1|TRBV6-1|-|TRBJ2-3
CASRIDRAGTDTQYF
TGTGCCAGCAGAATCGACAGGGCGGGCACAGATACGCAGTATTTT
>-|TRBV7-9|many|TRBJ2-7
CASSLTTGPYEQYF
TGTGCCAGCAGCCTCACCACAGGACCCTACGAGCAGTACTTC
>-|TRBV7-2|many|TRBJ1-5
CASSLARRGLSNQPQHF
TGTGCCAGCAGCTTAGCCCGGAGGGGCTTGAGCAATCAGCCCCAGCATTTT
>-|TRBV11-1|many|TRBJ2-7
CASSLAIGGLEQYF
TGTGCCAGCAGCTTAGCGATCGGAGGGCTCGAGCAGTACTTC
>-|TRBV28|-|TRBJ2-3
CASIQGGTQYF
TGTGCCAGCATTCAAGGGGGTACGCAGTATTTT
>TRBD1|TRBV6-9|many|TRBJ1-6
CASSFEQGSPLHF
TGTGCCAGCAGTTTCGAACAGGGGTCACCCCTCCACTTT
>-|TRBV12-3/TRBV12-4|few|TRBJ1-1
CASSFLTGRGNTEAFF
TGTGCCAGCAGTTTCCTGACAGGAAGGGGGAACACTGAAGCTTTCTTT
>TRBD1|TRBV20-1|many|TRBJ2-1
CSATGAYLNEQFF
TGCAGTGCGACAGGGGCGTACCTCAATGAGCAGTTCTTC
>-|TRBV5-1|few|TRBJ1-1
CASSLEATGNTEAFF
TGCGCCAGCAGCTTGGAAGCGACAGGGAACACTGAAGCTTTCTTT
>-|TRBV5-1|few|TRBJ2-1
CASSRGAGSRNEQFF
TGCGCCAGCAGCAGGGGGGCGGGCTCTCGGAATGAGCAGTTCTTC
>-|TRBV4-3|few|TRBJ1-1
CASSQDFAGKNTEAFF
TGCGCCAGCAGCCAAGATTTCGCAGGGAAGAACACTGAAGCTTTCTTT
>-|TRBV19|-|TRBJ1-1
CASSTRAPLMNTEAFF
TGTGCCAGTAGTACTCGGGCCCCGCTCATGAACACTGAAGCTTTCTTT
>-|TRBV12-3/TRBV12-4|many|TRBJ2-1
CASSFSPYNEQFF
TGTGCCAGCAGTTTTTCTCCTTACAATGAGCAGTTCTTC
>-|TRBV12-3/TRBV12-4|many|TRBJ2-3
CASSPGHLKGEKRADTQYF
TGTGCCAGCTCGCCGGGACATCTAAAAGGGGAGAAAAGGGCAGATACGCAGTATTTT
>-|TRBV5-1|-|TRBJ2-1
CASSRGGQGLSPSRQFF
TGCGCCAGCAGCCGGGGGGGACAGGGCCTATCACCCTCTCGGCAGTTCTTC
>-|TRBV27|many|TRBJ2-5
CASSTGRVLQETQYF
TGTGCCAGCAGTACTGGACGAGTCCTCCAAGAGACCCAGTACTTC
>TRBD2|TRBV7-9|once|TRBJ2-1
CASSLTSGSKNEQFF
TGTGCCAGCAGCTTGACTAGCGGGAGTAAGAATGAGCAGTTCTTC
>-|TRBV19|-|TRBJ2-7
CASNTGWGYEQYF
TGTGCCAGTAATACGGGATGGGGCTACGAGCAGTACTTC
>-|TRBV30|many|TRBJ2-7
CACFGTQGREQYF
TGTGCCTGTTTTGGCACGCAGGGAAGGGAGCAGTACTTC
>-|TRBV14|few|TRBJ2-7
CASSQEGDTTYEQYF
TGTGCCAGCAGCCAAGAAGGGGACACAACCTACGAGCAGTACTTC
>-|TRBV19|-|TRBJ2-7
CASSIGRTTTYEQYF
TGTGCCAGTAGTATCGGTCGGACCACTACCTACGAGCAGTACTTC
>-|TRBV2|many|TRBJ2-7
CASSEYQVPEQYF
TGTGCCAGCAGTGAATATCAAGTCCCCGAGCAGTACTTC
>TRBD1|TRBV5-5|few|TRBJ1-6
CASSSGGPGGWSSPLHF
TGTGCCAGCAGCTCGGGAGGGCCAGGGGGCTGGAGTTCACCCCTCCACTTT
>-|TRBV30|many|TRBJ1-5
CAWSSQTGQPQHF
TGTGCCTGGAGTTCTCAGACCGGTCAGCCCCAGCATTTT
>-|TRBV6-2/TRBV6-3|few|TRBJ2-7
CASSSNSRDHEQYF
TGTGCCAGCAGTTCGAACTCCCGGGACCACGAGCAGTACTTC
>TRBD2|TRBV28|few|TRBJ2-1
CASSLPGLVWVDEQFF
TGTGCCAGCAGCCTTCCGGGACTAGTCTGGGTGGATGAGCAGTTCTTC
>-|TRBV5-1|many|TRBJ1-2
CASSSEGGYGYTF
TGCGCCAGCAGCTCAGAGGGGGGCTATGGCTACACCTTC